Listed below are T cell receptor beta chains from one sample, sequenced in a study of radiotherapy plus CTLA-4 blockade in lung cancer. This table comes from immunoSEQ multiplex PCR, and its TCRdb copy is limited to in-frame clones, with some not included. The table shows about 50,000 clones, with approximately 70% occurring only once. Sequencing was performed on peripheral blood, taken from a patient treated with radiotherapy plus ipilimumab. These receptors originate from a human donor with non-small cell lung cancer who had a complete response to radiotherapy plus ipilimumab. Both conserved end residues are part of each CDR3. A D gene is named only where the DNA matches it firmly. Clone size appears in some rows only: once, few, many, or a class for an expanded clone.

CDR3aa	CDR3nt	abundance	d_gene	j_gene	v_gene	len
CASSLEWQYNEQFF	TGCGCCAGCAGCTTGGAGTGGCAATACAATGAGCAGTTCTTC	-	-	TRBJ2-1	TRBV5-1	14
CASRELRGPGAFF	TGTGCCAGCAGAGAATTAAGGGGGCCTGGAGCTTTCTTT	-	TRBD1	TRBJ1-1	TRBV2	13
CASSTGQTLTYTF	TGCGCCAGCAGCACGGGACAGACTTTGACCTACACCTTC	-	TRBD1	TRBJ1-2	TRBV5-1	13
CASSPRSTAPETQYF	TGTGCCAGCAGCCCCCGATCGACAGCCCCGGAGACCCAGTACTTC	-	-	TRBJ2-5	TRBV9	15
CASTRPLARDNEQFF	TGTGCCAGCACTCGCCCACTAGCTAGGGACAATGAGCAGTTCTTC	medium-sized	-	TRBJ2-1	TRBV2	15
CSVEDQGAGLKF	TGCAGCGTTGAAGATCAGGGTGCAGGGTTAAAATTC	-	-	TRBJ2-7	TRBV29-1	12
CASSLLLTGQGRYSPLHF	TGTGCCAGCAGTTTACTCCTGACCGGACAGGGGAGGTATTCACCCCTCCACTTT	-	TRBD1	TRBJ1-6	TRBV27	18
CASRRTGTNYGYTF	TGTGCCAGCAGACGGACAGGGACTAACTATGGCTACACCTTC	-	TRBD1	TRBJ1-2	TRBV27	14
CASSSWLRDTEAFF	TGTGCCAGCAGCTCGTGGCTTCGGGACACTGAAGCTTTCTTT	-	-	TRBJ1-1	TRBV5-4	14
CASSRAGGLETQYF	TGTGCCAGCAGCCGGGCCGGGGGACTGGAGACCCAGTACTTC	-	-	TRBJ2-5	TRBV7-7	14
CASNDRDNVNTGELFF	TGTGCCAGCAATGACCGGGACAACGTAAACACCGGGGAGCTGTTTTTT	-	-	TRBJ2-2	TRBV2	16
CASSTMAGAIFGTIYF	TGTGCCAGCAGCACTATGGCGGGGGCGATTTTTGGAACCATATATTTT	-	-	TRBJ1-3	TRBV11-2	16
CASSPPGAKNTEAFF	TGTGCCAGCTCACCACCGGGGGCGAAGAACACTGAAGCTTTCTTT	-	-	TRBJ1-1	TRBV18	15
CATTRDRGMNTEAFF	TGTGCCACTACCCGGGACAGGGGCATGAACACTGAAGCTTTCTTT	-	TRBD1	TRBJ1-1	TRBV19	15
CASSNTGGVFGANVLTF	TGTGCCAGCAGCAACACAGGGGGCGTATTTGGGGCCAACGTCCTGACTTTC	-	TRBD1	TRBJ2-6	TRBV5-8	17
CASTLAGGGGEQYF	TGTGCCAGCACACTAGCGGGAGGAGGGGGCGAGCAGTACTTC	-	TRBD2	TRBJ2-7	TRBV28	14
CASSQEQGANSPLHF	TGCGCCAGCAGCCAAGAACAGGGTGCTAATTCACCCCTCCACTTT	-	-	TRBJ1-6	TRBV4-3	15
CASSVGLTNTEAFF	TGTGCCAGCAGCGTCGGACTAACGAACACTGAAGCTTTCTTT	-	-	TRBJ1-1	TRBV9	14
CASSLAGTSGNYEQYF	TGTGCCAGCAGCTTAGCGGGGACTAGCGGGAACTACGAGCAGTACTTC	-	TRBD2	TRBJ2-7	TRBV7-2	16
CASSIGLGVDTQYF	TGTGCCAGTAGTATTGGTCTCGGGGTAGATACGCAGTATTTT	-	-	TRBJ2-3	TRBV19	14
CASSSQTGGNEKLFF	TGTGCCAGCAGCTCCCAGACAGGGGGGAATGAAAAACTGTTTTTT	-	TRBD1	TRBJ1-4	TRBV7-9	15
CASSIQGRSNTGELFF	TGTGCCAGTAGTATACAGGGGAGATCGAACACCGGGGAGCTGTTTTTT	-	-	TRBJ2-2	TRBV19	16
CASSTGTSGIHEQYF	TGTGCCAGCAGCACTGGGACTAGTGGAATCCACGAGCAGTACTTC	-	TRBD2	TRBJ2-7	TRBV11-2	15
CASGGKITYNSPLHF	TGTGCCAGCGGGGGCAAGATAACCTATAATTCACCCCTCCACTTT	-	-	TRBJ1-6	TRBV6-5	15
CASSLAGPNTEAFF	TGTGCCAGCAGCTTAGCTGGCCCCAACACTGAAGCTTTCTTT	few	-	TRBJ1-1	TRBV7-9	14
CASSSEREGLNEQFF	TGTGCCAGCAGTTCGGAGCGGGAGGGCCTCAATGAGCAGTTCTTC	medium-sized	TRBD2	TRBJ2-1	TRBV27	15
CASSYSGTGADEQYF	TGTGCCAGTAGTTACTCCGGGACAGGGGCCGACGAGCAGTACTTC	-	TRBD1	TRBJ2-7	TRBV19	15
CASSYARTGPYEQYF	TGTGCCAGCAGTTACGCCCGGACAGGTCCCTACGAGCAGTACTTC	-	TRBD1	TRBJ2-7	TRBV6-5	15